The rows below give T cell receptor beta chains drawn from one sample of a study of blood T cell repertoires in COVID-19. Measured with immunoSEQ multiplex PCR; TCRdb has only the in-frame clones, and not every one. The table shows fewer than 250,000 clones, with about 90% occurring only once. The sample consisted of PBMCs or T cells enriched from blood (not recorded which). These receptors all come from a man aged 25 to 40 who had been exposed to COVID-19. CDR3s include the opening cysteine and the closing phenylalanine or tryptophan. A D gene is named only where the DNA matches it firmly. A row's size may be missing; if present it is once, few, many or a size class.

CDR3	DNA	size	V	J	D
CASSLPGQGAKGYTF	TGTGCCAGCAGCCTCCCGGGACAGGGGGCGAAAGGCTACACCTTC	.	TRBV3-1/TRBV3-2	TRBJ1-2	TRBD1
CASSPERETQYF	TGTGCCAGCAGCCCCGAGAGAGAGACCCAGTACTTC	.	TRBV3-1/TRBV3-2	TRBJ2-5	.
CASSLTGGTEAFF	TGTGCCAGCAGCCTGACGGGTGGGACTGAAGCTTTCTTT	.	TRBV14	TRBJ1-1	.
CATSTTSGGPDTQYF	TGTGCCACCAGCACAACTAGCGGGGGACCAGATACGCAGTATTTT	.	TRBV15	TRBJ2-3	TRBD2
CASRAGGLSGELFF	TGTGCCAGCAGAGCGGGGGGGTTAAGCGGGGAGCTGTTTTTT	.	TRBV6-5	TRBJ2-2	TRBD2
CASSLGGGDLKGEQFF	TGTGCCAGCAGCCTAGGAGGGGGGGATCTAAAGGGTGAGCAGTTCTTC	.	TRBV27	TRBJ2-1	.
CATSRSGLDIQYF	TGTGCCACCAGCAGATCCGGACTAGACATTCAGTACTTC	.	TRBV15	TRBJ2-4	TRBD2
CASSFTGITDTQYF	TGTGCCAGCAGCTTTACGGGGATCACAGATACGCAGTATTTT	.	TRBV5-4	TRBJ2-3	.
CASGRDSIGAEAFF	TGTGCCAGCGGACGGGACAGTATAGGGGCTGAAGCTTTCTTT	.	TRBV6-5	TRBJ1-1	TRBD1
CASSQNMNQPQHF	TGCGCCAGCAGCCAAAATATGAATCAGCCCCAGCATTTT	.	TRBV4-1	TRBJ1-5	.
CASSLAISRGGVDGYTF	TGTGCCAGCAGCTTAGCAATATCCAGGGGAGGGGTAGATGGCTACACCTTC	few	TRBV5-5	TRBJ1-2	.
CASSQDRSSYEQYF	TGTGCCAGCAGCCAGGACAGGAGCTCCTACGAGCAGTACTTC	.	TRBV5-8	TRBJ2-7	TRBD1
CASSDNSGGKQFF	TGCGCCAGCAGCGACAATAGCGGGGGGAAGCAGTTCTTC	.	TRBV10-1	TRBJ2-1	TRBD2
CASSPDGTGPVSQYF	TGTGCCAGCTCACCAGACGGCACAGGTCCGGTGTCGCAGTATTTT	.	TRBV18	TRBJ2-3	.
CAWSDGTGTYEQYF	TGTGCCTGGAGTGACGGGACAGGAACTTACGAGCAGTACTTC	.	TRBV30	TRBJ2-7	TRBD1
CAIRKTGGNTEAFF	TGTGCCATCAGGAAGACAGGGGGAAACACTGAAGCTTTCTTT	.	TRBV10-3	TRBJ1-1	TRBD1
CASQFTSTGELFF	TGTGCCAGTCAATTTACAAGTACCGGGGAGCTGTTTTTT	.	TRBV19	TRBJ2-2	.
CASSIRQMNTEAFF	TGTGCCAGTAGTATACGTCAGATGAACACTGAAGCTTTCTTT	.	TRBV19	TRBJ1-1	.
CASFTQGAGNTEAFF	TGTGCCAGCTTTACCCAGGGGGCAGGGAACACTGAAGCTTTCTTT	.	TRBV28	TRBJ1-1	TRBD1
CASLGGSGYTF	TGTGCCTCCCTCGGGGGGAGTGGCTACACCTTC	.	TRBV30	TRBJ1-2	.
CASSPTTGGYTF	TGTGCCAGCAGCCCGACAACTGGCGGCTACACCTTC	.	TRBV7-9	TRBJ1-2	.